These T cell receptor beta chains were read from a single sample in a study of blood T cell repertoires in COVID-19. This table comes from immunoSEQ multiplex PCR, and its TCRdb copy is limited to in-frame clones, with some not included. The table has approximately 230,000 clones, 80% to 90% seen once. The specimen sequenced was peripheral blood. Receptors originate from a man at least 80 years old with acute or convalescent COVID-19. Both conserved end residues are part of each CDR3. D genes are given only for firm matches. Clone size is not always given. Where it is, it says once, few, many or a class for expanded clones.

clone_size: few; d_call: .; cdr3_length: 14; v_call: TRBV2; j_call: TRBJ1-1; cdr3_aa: CASIVSELNTEAFF; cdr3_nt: TGTGCCAGCATCGTCTCAGAATTGAACACTGAAGCTTTCTTT
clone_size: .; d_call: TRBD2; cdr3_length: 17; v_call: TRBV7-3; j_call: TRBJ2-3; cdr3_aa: CASSLNYLAGRTDTQYF; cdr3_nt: TGTGCCAGCAGCTTAAATTACCTAGCGGGAAGGACAGATACGCAGTATTTT
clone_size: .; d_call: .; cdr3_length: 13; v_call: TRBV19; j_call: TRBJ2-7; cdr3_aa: CASSIRDNYEQYF; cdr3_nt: TGTGCCAGTAGTATAAGGGACAACTACGAGCAGTACTTC
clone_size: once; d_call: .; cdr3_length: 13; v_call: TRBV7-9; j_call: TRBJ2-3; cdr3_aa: CASSLEEWDTQYF; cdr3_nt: TGTGCCAGCAGCTTAGAAGAGTGGGATACGCAGTATTTT
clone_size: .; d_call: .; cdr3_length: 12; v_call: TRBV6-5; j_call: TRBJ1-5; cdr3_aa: CASSFRNQPQHF; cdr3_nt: TGTGCCAGCAGTTTCAGAAATCAGCCCCAGCATTTT
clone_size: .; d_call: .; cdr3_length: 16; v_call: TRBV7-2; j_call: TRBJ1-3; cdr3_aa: CASSLVWASSGNTIYF; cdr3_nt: TGTGCCAGCAGCTTAGTGTGGGCCAGCTCTGGAAACACCATATATTTT
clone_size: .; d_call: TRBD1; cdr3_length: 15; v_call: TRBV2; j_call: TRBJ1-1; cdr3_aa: CASSSQTGGGTEAFF; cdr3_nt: TGTGCCAGCAGTTCTCAGACAGGGGGAGGAACTGAAGCTTTCTTT
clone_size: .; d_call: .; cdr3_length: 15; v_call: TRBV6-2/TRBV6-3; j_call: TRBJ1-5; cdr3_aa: CASSLEDTMEQPQHF; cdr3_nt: TGTGCCAGCAGTTTGGAGGATACGATGGAACAGCCCCAGCATTTT
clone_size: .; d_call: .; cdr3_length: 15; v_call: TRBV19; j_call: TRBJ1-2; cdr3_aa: CASSAPPGTTYGYTF; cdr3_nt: TGTGCCAGTAGTGCCCCCCCCGGGACAACCTATGGCTACACCTTC
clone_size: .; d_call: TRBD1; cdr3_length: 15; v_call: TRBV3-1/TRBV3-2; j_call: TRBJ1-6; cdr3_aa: CASSLGTGDDSPLHF; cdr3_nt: TGTGCCAGCAGCCTGGGGACAGGGGATGATTCACCCCTCCACTTT
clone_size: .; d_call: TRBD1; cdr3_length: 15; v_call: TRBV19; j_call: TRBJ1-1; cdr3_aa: CASSRAGGVTTEAFF; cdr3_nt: TGTGCCAGTAGTAGGGCAGGGGGTGTGACGACTGAAGCTTTCTTT
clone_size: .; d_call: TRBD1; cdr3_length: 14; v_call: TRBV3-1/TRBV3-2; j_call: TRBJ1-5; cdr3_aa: CASSRQGAAQPQHF; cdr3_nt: TGTGCCAGCAGCCGACAGGGGGCGGCCCAGCCCCAGCATTTT
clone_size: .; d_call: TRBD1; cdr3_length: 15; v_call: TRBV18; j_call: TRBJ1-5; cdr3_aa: CASSPRQGDNQPQHF; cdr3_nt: TGTGCCAGCTCACCAAGACAGGGGGACAATCAGCCCCAGCATTTT
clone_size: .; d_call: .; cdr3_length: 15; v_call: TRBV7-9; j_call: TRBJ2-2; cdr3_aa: CASSIRQAAPGELFF; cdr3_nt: TGTGCCAGCAGCATTAGACAGGCTGCCCCCGGGGAGCTGTTTTTT
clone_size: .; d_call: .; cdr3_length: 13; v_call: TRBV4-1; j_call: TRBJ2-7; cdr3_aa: CASSQDPEYEQYF; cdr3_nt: TGCGCCAGCAGCCAAGATCCGGAGTACGAGCAGTACTTC
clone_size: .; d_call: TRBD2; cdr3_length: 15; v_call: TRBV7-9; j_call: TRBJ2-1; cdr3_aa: CASSFGTSETNEQFF; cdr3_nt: TGTGCCAGCAGCTTCGGGACTAGCGAAACCAATGAGCAGTTCTTC
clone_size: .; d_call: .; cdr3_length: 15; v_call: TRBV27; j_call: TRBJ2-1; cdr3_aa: CASSYLATIYNEQFF; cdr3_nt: TGTGCCAGCAGTTACCTAGCGACGATCTACAATGAGCAGTTCTTC
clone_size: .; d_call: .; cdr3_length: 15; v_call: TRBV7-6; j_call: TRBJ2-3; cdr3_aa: CASRRTGTVADTQYF; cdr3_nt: TGTGCCAGCAGGAGAACCGGGACTGTCGCAGATACGCAGTATTTT
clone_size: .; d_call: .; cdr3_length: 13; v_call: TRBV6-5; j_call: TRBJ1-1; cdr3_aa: CASSQNRNTEAFF; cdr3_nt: TGTGCCAGCAGTCAGAACAGAAACACTGAAGCTTTCTTT
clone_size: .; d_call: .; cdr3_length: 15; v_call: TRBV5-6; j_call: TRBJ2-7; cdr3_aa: CASTVPGQTSHEQYF; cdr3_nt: TGTGCCAGCACTGTTCCGGGACAAACAAGCCACGAGCAGTACTTC
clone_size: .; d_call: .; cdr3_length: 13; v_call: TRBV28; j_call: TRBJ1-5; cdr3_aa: CASSLAGHQPQHF; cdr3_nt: TGTGCCAGCAGTTTAGCGGGGCATCAGCCCCAGCATTTT
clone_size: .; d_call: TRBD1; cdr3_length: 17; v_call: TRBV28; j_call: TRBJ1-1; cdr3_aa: CASTRNGQVPSNTEAFF; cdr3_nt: TGTGCCAGCACCCGCAACGGACAGGTCCCCTCGAACACTGAAGCTTTCTTT
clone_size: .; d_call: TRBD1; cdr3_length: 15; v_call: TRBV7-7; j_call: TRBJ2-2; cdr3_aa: CASSPGTANTGELFF; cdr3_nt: TGTGCTAGCAGCCCCGGGACAGCCAACACCGGGGAGCTGTTTTTT
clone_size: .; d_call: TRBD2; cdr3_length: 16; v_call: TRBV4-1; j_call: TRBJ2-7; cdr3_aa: CASSQDAGGFSYEQYF; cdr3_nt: TGCGCCAGCAGCCAAGATGCGGGGGGGTTCTCCTACGAGCAGTACTTC
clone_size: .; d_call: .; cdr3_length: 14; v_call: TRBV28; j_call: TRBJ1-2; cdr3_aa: CASSLGQGIGGYTF; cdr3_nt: TGTGCCAGCAGTTTAGGGCAGGGGATAGGTGGCTACACCTTC
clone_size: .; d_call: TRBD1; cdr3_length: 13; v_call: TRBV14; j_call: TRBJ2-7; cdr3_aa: CASSRGTGTEQYF; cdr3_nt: TGTGCCAGCAGCCGCGGGACAGGGACCGAGCAGTACTTC
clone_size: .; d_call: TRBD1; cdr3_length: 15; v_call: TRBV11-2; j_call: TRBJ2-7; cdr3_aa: CASSRTGTGPYEQYF; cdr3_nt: TGTGCCAGCAGCCGTACCGGGACAGGTCCCTACGAGCAGTACTTC
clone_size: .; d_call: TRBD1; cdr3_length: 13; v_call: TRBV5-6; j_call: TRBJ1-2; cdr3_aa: CASRRDRVSGYTF; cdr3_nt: TGTGCCAGCAGACGGGACAGAGTTTCGGGCTACACCTTC
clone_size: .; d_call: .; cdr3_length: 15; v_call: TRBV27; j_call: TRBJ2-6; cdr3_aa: CASSFVSSGANVLTF; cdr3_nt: TGTGCCAGCAGTTTTGTCAGCTCTGGGGCCAACGTCCTGACTTTC
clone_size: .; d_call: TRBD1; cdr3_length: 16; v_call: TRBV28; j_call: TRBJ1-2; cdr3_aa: CASSRRIRQGDYGYTF; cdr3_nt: TGTGCCAGCAGCCGGAGGATTCGACAGGGAGACTATGGCTACACCTTC